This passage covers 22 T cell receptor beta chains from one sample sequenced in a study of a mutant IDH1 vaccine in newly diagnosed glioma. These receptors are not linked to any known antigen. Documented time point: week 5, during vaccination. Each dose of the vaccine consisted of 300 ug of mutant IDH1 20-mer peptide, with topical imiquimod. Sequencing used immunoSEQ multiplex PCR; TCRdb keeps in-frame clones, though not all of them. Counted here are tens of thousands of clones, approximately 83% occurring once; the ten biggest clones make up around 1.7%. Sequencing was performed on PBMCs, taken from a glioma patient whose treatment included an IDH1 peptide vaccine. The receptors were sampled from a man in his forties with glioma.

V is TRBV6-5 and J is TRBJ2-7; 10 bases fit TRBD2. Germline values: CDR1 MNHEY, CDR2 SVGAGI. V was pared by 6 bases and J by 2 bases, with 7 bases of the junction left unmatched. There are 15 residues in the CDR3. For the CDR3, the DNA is TGTGCCAGCAGACAACAGGGGACTAGCGCCTACGAGCAGTACTTC. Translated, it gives CASRQQGTSAYEQYF.

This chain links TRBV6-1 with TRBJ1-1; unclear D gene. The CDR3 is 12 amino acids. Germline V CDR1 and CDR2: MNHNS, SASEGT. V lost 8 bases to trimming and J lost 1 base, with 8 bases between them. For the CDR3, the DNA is TGTGCCAGCCGTATGGGGAACACTGAAGCTTTCTTT. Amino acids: CASRMGNTEAFF.

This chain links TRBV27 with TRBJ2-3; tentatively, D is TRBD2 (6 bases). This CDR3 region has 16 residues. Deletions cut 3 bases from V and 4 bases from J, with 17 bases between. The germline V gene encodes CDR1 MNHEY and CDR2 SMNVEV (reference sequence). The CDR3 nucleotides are TGTGCCAGCAGTTTGGTTACTAGCCCTAGGTCAGATACGCAGTATTTT. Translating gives CASSLVTSPRSDTQYF.

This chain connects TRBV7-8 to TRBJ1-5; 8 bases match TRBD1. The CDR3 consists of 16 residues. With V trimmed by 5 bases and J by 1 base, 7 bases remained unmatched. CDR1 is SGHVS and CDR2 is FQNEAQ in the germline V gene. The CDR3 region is CASSNIQGASNQPQHF. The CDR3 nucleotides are TGTGCCAGCAGCAACATCCAGGGGGCGAGCAATCAGCCCCAGCATTTT. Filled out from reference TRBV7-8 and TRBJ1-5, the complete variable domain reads GAGVSQSPRYKVAKRGQDVALRCDPISGHVSLFWYQQALGQGPEFLTYFQNEAQLDKSGLPSDRFFAERPEGSVSTLKIQRTQQEDSAVYLCASSNIQGASNQPQHFGDGTRLSIL.

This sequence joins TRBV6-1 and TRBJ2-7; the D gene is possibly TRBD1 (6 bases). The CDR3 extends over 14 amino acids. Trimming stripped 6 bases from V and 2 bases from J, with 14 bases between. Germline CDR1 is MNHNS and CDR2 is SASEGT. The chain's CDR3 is CASRFSGDPYEQYF. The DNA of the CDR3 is TGTGCCAGCAGGTTTTCAGGGGACCCCTACGAGCAGTACTTC.

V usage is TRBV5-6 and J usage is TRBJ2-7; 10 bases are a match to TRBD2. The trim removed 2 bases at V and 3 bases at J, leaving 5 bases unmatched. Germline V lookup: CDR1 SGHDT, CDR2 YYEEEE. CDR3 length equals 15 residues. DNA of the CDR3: TGTGCCAGCAGCTTCGGTAGCGGGAGGCTCTACGAGCAGTACTTC. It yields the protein CASSFGSGRLYEQYF.

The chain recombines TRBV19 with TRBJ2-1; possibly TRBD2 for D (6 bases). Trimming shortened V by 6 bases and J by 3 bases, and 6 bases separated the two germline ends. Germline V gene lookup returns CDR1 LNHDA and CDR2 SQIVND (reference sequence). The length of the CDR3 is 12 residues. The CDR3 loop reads CASSGSYNEQFF. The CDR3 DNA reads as TGTGCCAGTAGCGGGAGCTACAATGAGCAGTTCTTC. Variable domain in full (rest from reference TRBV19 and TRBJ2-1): DGGITQSPKYLFRKEGQNVTLSCEQNLNHDAMYWYRQDPGQGLRLIYYSQIVNDFQKGDIAEGYSVSREKKESFPLTVTSAQKNPTAFYLCASSGSYNEQFFGPGTRLTVL.

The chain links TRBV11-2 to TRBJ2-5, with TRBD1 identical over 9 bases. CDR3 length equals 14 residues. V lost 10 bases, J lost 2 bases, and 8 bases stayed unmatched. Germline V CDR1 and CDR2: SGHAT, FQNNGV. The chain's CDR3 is CATSAQGAQETQYF. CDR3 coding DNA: TGTGCCACCTCAGCACAGGGGGCACAAGAGACCCAGTACTTC. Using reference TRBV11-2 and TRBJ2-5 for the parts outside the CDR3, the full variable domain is EAGVAQSPRYKIIEKRQSVAFWCNPISGHATLYWYQQILGQGPKLLIQFQNNGVVDDSQLPKDRFSAERLKGVDSTLKIQPAKLEDSAVYLCATSAQGAQETQYFGPGTRLLVL.

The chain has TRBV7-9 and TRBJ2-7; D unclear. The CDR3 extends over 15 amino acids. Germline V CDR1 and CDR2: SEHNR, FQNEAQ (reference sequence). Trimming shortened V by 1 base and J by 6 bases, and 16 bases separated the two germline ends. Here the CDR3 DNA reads TGTGCCAGCAGCTTAGTAATTTCAGCGCCGGGCGAGCAGTACTTC. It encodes CASSLVISAPGEQYF.

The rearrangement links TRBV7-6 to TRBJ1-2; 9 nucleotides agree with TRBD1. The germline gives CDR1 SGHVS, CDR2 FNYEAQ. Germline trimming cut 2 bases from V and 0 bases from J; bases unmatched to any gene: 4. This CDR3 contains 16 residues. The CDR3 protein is CASSLTGGTANYGYTF. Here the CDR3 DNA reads TGTGCCAGCAGCTTAACAGGGGGCACAGCTAACTATGGCTACACCTTC.

CDR3 region: CASSPRTGQGIYGYTF. CDR3 nucleotide sequence: TGCGCCAGCAGCCCAAGGACTGGACAGGGGATCTATGGCTACACCTTC. V usage is TRBV5-1 and J usage is TRBJ1-2, with 9 bases aligning to TRBD1. This CDR3 region has 16 residues. The trim removed 4 bases at V and 4 bases at J, leaving 11 bases unmatched. Germline loops: CDR1 SGHRS, CDR2 YFSETQ.

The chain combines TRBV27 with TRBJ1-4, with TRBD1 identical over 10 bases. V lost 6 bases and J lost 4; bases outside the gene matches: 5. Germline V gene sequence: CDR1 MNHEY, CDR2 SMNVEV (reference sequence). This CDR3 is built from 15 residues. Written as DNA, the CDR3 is TGTGCCAGCAGAGACAGGGGGCGCGGTAATGAAAAACTGTTTTTT. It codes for CASRDRGRGNEKLFF.

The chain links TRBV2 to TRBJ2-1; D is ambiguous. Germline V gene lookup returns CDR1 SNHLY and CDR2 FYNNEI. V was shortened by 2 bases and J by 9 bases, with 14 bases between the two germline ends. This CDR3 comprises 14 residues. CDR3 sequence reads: CASSEWYAVGEQFF. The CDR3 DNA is TGTGCCAGCAGTGAATGGTACGCCGTGGGTGAGCAGTTCTTC.

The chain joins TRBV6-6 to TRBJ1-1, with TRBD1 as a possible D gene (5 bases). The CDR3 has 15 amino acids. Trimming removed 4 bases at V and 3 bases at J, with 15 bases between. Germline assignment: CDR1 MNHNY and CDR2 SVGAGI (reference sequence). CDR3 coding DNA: TGTGCCAGCAGTTTTTCTGGGGCGCGGGACACTGAAGCTTTCTTT. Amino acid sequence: CASSFSGARDTEAFF.

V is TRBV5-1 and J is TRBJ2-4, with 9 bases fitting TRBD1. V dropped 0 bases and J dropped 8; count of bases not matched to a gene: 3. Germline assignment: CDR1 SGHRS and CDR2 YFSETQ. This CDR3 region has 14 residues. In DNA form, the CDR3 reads TGCGCCAGCAGCTTGGCGGGACAGGGAGACATTCAGTACTTC. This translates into CASSLAGQGDIQYF.

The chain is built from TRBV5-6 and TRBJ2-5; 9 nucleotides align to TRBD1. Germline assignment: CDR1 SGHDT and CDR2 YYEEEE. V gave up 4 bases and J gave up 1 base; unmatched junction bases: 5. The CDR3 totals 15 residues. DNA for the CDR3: TGTGCCAGCAGCCGGGGACAGGGACCCCAAGAGACCCAGTACTTC. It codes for CASSRGQGPQETQYF.

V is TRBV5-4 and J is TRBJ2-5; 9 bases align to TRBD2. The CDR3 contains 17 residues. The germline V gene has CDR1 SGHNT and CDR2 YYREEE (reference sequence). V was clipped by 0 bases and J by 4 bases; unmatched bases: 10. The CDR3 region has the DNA TGTGCCAGCAGCTTGGGGCTAGCGGGAACAGCTATAGAGACCCAGTACTTC. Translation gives CASSLGLAGTAIETQYF.

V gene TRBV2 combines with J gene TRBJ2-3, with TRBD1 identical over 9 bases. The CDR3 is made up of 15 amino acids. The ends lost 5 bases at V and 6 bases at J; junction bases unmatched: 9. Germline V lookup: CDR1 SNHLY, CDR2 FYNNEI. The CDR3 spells CASSPRDRVLDTQYF. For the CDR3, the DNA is TGTGCCAGCAGTCCCCGGGACAGGGTTTTGGATACGCAGTATTTT.

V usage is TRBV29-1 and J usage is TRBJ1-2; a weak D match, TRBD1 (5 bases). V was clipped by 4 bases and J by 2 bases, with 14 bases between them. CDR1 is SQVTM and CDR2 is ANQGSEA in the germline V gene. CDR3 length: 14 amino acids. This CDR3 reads CSVVGQGSNYGYTF. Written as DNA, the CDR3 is TGCAGCGTTGTGGGGCAGGGATCCAACTATGGCTACACCTTC.

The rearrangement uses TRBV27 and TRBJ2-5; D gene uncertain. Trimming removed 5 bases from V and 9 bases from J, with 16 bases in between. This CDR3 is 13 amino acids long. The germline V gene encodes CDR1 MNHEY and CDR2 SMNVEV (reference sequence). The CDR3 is CASSPSWGGAQYF. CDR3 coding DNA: TGTGCCAGCAGTCCATCTTGGGGTGGGGCCCAGTACTTC.

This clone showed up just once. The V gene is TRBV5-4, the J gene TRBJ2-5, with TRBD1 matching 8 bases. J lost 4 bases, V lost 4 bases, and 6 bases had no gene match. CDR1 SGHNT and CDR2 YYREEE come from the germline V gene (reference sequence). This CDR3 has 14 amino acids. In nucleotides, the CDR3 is TGTGCCAGCAGCATCGGGACAGGCCGAGAGACCCAGTACTTC. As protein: CASSIGTGRETQYF.

The CDR3 protein is CASSLVGGSNQPQHF. Written as DNA, the CDR3 is TGTGCCAGCAGCTTAGTGGGAGGGTCAAATCAGCCCCAGCATTTT. The rearrangement uses TRBV7-2 and TRBJ1-5, with no clear D. The CDR3 has 15 amino acids. The germline V and J ends were trimmed by 1 base and 4 bases, with 11 bases remaining between them. The germline gives CDR1 SGHTA, CDR2 FQGNSA.